Listed here are 15 T cell receptor beta chains from one sample, sequenced in a study of Ad26.COV2.S vaccination and SARS-CoV-2 variants. Regarding treatment: some 19 received Ad26.COV2.S at low or high dose, single or two shots; roughly five received placebo; per-sample allocation not given. Vaccine and placebo recipients were sampled on day 63 after the first injection. Libraries were prepared by immunoSEQ multiplex PCR; TCRdb keeps only in-frame clonotypes and omits some of them. The sample lists about 680,000 clones; 89% were seen once. The sequencing used peripheral blood, collected in a trial of Ad26.COV2.S vaccine versus placebo. The receptor set was obtained from a person between 18 and 60 years old who received the Ad26.COV2.S COVID-19 vaccine or a placebo.

In nucleotides, the CDR3 is TGTGCCTGGAAGGAATGGTCGTACACTGAAGCTTTCTTT. It specifies CAWKEWSYTEAFF. V gene TRBV30 combines with J gene TRBJ1-1; D is uncertain. V gave up 4 bases and J gave up 3 bases, with 12 bases separating them. There are 13 residues in the CDR3. Germline CDR1 GTSNPN, CDR2 SVGIG (reference sequence). The full variable domain, completed using reference TRBV30 and TRBJ1-1, is SQTIHQWPATLVQPVGSPLSLECTVEGTSNPNLYWYRQAAGRGLQLLFYSVGIGQISSEVPQNLSASRPQDRQFILSSKKLLLSDSGFYLCAWKEWSYTEAFFGQGTRLTVV.

The chain recombines TRBV3-1 (or the pseudogene TRBV3-2) with TRBJ1-2; the D gene is possibly TRBD1 (6 bases). Germline-derived CDR1 and CDR2 are LGHDT and YNNKEL (reference sequence). V lost 5 bases and J 3 bases, leaving 16 bases between the germline ends. This CDR3 contains 15 residues. The CDR3 DNA follows: TGTGCCAGCAGCACTCACAGGGTTCCCTACTATGGCTACACCTTC. Protein sequence: CASSTHRVPYYGYTF.

This clone was observed a handful of times. The chain joins TRBV7-2 to TRBJ2-5, with TRBD2 identical over 9 bases. Trimming took 2 bases from V and 3 from J; bases not matched to a gene: 4. CDR3 size: 15 residues. Germline V gene data show CDR1 as SGHTA and CDR2 as FQGNSA. CDR3 coding DNA: TGTGCCAGCAGCTTATTTAGCGGGAGCGAAGAGACCCAGTACTTC. Protein: CASSLFSGSEETQYF.

The chain employs TRBV5-1 and TRBJ1-3; 7 nucleotides align to TRBD1. The germline CDR1 and CDR2 sequences are SGHRS and YFSETQ. V was pared by 4 bases and J by 4 bases, with 11 bases of the junction left unmatched. This CDR3 contains 16 residues. The DNA for the CDR3 is TGCGCCAGCAGCACCCGGGAGGGGGCAAAAGGAAACACCATATATTTT. As protein: CASSTREGAKGNTIYF. Based on the CDR3 plus reference TRBV5-1 and TRBJ1-3, the full variable domain is KAGVTQTPRYLIKTRGQQVTLSCSPISGHRSVSWYQQTPGQGLQFLFEYFSETQRNKGNFPGRFSGRQFSNSRSEMNVSTLELGDSALYLCASSTREGAKGNTIYFGEGSWLTVV.

The V and J genes are TRBV24-1 and TRBJ1-2; D is uncertain. This CDR3 contains 14 residues. Germline lookup yields CDR1 KGHDR and CDR2 SFDVKD. Trimming pared 3 bases from V and 1 base from J, leaving 8 bases between. The CDR3 coding sequence is TGTGCCACCAGTGATCCCTCATTTAACTATGGCTACACCTTC. Protein sequence: CATSDPSFNYGYTF.

The V call is TRBV2, the J call TRBJ1-6; D may be TRBD1 (5 bases). Per the germline V gene, CDR1 is SNHLY and CDR2 is FYNNEI. Trimming shortened V by 6 bases and J by 10 bases, and 19 bases separated the two germline ends. The CDR3 runs to 15 residues. CDR3 bases: TGTGCCAGCAGAGAGGGACTGGAGGGCGCCTCACCCCTCCACTTT. This encodes CASREGLEGASPLHF. Supplemented by reference TRBV2 and TRBJ1-6, the full variable domain reads EPEVTQTPSHQVTQMGQEVILRCVPISNHLYFYWYRQILGQKVEFLVSFYNNEISEKSEIFDDQFSVERPDGSNFTLKIRSTKLEDSAMYFCASREGLEGASPLHFGNGTRLTVT.

The gene calls are TRBV30 and TRBJ1-6, with 9 bases that match TRBD1. Germline V gene data show CDR1 as GTSNPN and CDR2 as SVGIG (reference sequence). This CDR3 contains 15 residues. V was clipped by 0 bases and J by 8 bases; unmatched bases: 5. CDR3 amino acids: CAWSVLGQGYSPLHF. The CDR3 DNA reads as TGTGCCTGGAGTGTATTGGGACAGGGATATTCACCCCTCCACTTT.

The rearrangement uses TRBV10-3 and TRBJ2-2; possible D gene TRBD1, 6 bases. CDR3 length: 15 residues. Looked up from germline, CDR1 is ENHRY and CDR2 is SYGVKD. Trimming left V 7 bases short and J 3 bases short, with 15 bases between. This CDR3 reads CAITRRPGDTGELFF. CDR3 sequence (DNA): TGTGCCATCACCAGGCGGCCAGGGGACACCGGGGAGCTGTTTTTT.

This rearrangement joins TRBV4-3 to TRBJ1-1, with TRBD1 matching 12 bases. This CDR3 spans 15 amino acids. V dropped 4 bases and J dropped 5; count of bases not matched to a gene: 5. Germline V CDR1 and CDR2: LGHNA, YSLEER. Written as DNA, the CDR3 is TGCGCCAGCAGCCGCAAGGGACAGGGGGCTACTGAAGCTTTCTTT. Its translation: CASSRKGQGATEAFF.

V usage is TRBV27 and J usage is TRBJ1-1; D is unclear. The CDR3 has 13 amino acids. The ends were cut back, 6 bases at V and 4 bases at J, with 12 bases in the middle. Germline V gene sequence: CDR1 MNHEY, CDR2 SMNVEV (reference sequence). CDR3 in amino acids: CASRPSVLTEAFF. The CDR3 coding sequence is TGTGCCAGCAGGCCCTCGGTCCTCACTGAAGCTTTCTTT.

This clone was counted a single time. The V call is TRBV5-6, the J call TRBJ1-4; a weak D match, TRBD1 (5 bases). This CDR3 has 14 amino acids. Trimming removed 3 bases at V and 5 bases at J, with 11 bases between. CDR1 SGHDT and CDR2 YYEEEE come from the germline V gene. CDR3 protein: CASSSRGINEKLFF. The CDR3 nucleotides are TGTGCCAGCAGCTCCCGGGGGATCAATGAAAAACTGTTTTTT.

The chain joins TRBV6-5 to TRBJ2-5; 10 nucleotides align to TRBD1. The length of the CDR3 is 15 residues. The V segment lost 2 bases and the J segment 5 bases; nucleotides outside the gene matches: 5. Germline assignment: CDR1 MNHEY and CDR2 SVGAGI. CDR3 region: CASSYGQGVAETQYF. Here the CDR3 DNA reads TGTGCCAGCAGTTACGGACAGGGGGTTGCGGAGACCCAGTACTTC.

This chain joins TRBV10-3 and TRBJ1-1; possibly TRBD1 for D (5 bases). V lost 5 bases, J lost 3 bases, and 10 bases lay in between. Germline V gene sequence: CDR1 ENHRY, CDR2 SYGVKD. The CDR3 loop spans 13 amino acids. Here the CDR3 reads CAISQTGDTEAFF. CDR3 DNA: TGTGCCATCAGTCAGACGGGGGACACTGAAGCTTTCTTT.

The V call is TRBV2, the J call TRBJ2-1; no clear D gene. Germline V CDR1 and CDR2: SNHLY, FYNNEI. The V end was cut by 6 bases, the J end by 3 bases, with 6 bases between. The CDR3 is made up of 12 amino acids. The CDR3 sequence: CASRSRYNEQFF. The CDR3 DNA follows: TGTGCCAGCAGGTCCCGCTACAATGAGCAGTTCTTC.

This clone was counted once. The V call is TRBV5-1, the J call TRBJ1-4; D unclear. The CDR3 spans 14 residues. Germline CDR1 and CDR2: SGHRS and YFSETQ. V lost 4 bases to trimming and J lost 2 bases, with 9 bases between them. CDR3 DNA sequence: TGCGCCAGCAGCAAAGGAGGTACTAATGAAAAACTGTTTTTT. Residues: CASSKGGTNEKLFF.